These 8 T cell receptor beta chains share one sample of origin, sequenced in a study of blood T cells in healthy people across ages. A sample-barcoded 5' primer and a J-beta primer mix were used in a second PCR of roughly 7 to 11 cycles. TCRdb independently ran MiXCR on the 5' RACE reads; one entry per CDR3 protein. The data contain over 1,500,000 distinct CDR3 sequences, roughly 43% of them singletons. Input material: blood. The receptors were sampled from a human donor in good health.

This clonotype was found many times. The V gene is TRBV7-2, the J gene TRBJ1-2; 7 bases map to TRBD1. The CDR3 has 12 amino acids. V shed 3 bases and J 7 bases; nucleotides not matched to a gene: 2. Germline V gene sequence: CDR1 SGHTA, CDR2 FQGNSA. CDR3 sequence (DNA): TGTGCCAGCAGCTTCGACAGGGCTGGCTACACCTTC. Translation: CASSFDRAGYTF.

The V gene is TRBV12-3 or TRBV12-4, the J gene TRBJ1-2; 9 bases map to TRBD1. The length of the CDR3 is 15 residues. The J segment lost 4 bases and the V segment lost 6 bases, leaving 9 bases of the junction unmatched. Here the CDR3 reads CASRPTGGGLYGYTF. The CDR3 DNA sequence: TGTGCCAGCAGACCGACAGGGGGTGGACTCTATGGCTACACCTTC.

This clonotype was observed once. This chain joins TRBV11-1 and TRBJ1-1; D call uncertain. This CDR3 spans 14 amino acids. The germline V gene has CDR1 SGHAT and CDR2 FQDESV (reference sequence). The V end was cut by 2 bases, the J end by 0 bases, with 7 bases between. The CDR3 is CASSLHSVNTEAFF. CDR3 DNA: TGTGCCAGCAGCTTACATTCGGTGAACACTGAAGCTTTCTTT.

J is TRBJ1-2 and V is TRBV12-3 or TRBV12-4; 7 bases agree with TRBD1. Trimming removed 3 bases from V and 4 bases from J; junction bases left unmatched: 8. CDR3 size: 15 residues. The CDR3 DNA reads as TGTGCCAGCAGTTTGGCAGGGGGTAACGTCTATGGCTACACCTTC. The encoded protein is CASSLAGGNVYGYTF.

This chain connects TRBV12-3 or TRBV12-4 to TRBJ1-1, with D unresolved. The CDR3 is made up of 13 amino acids. Trimming pared 6 bases from V and 5 bases from J, leaving 13 bases between. CDR3 amino acids: CASSPVDLTEAFF. The DNA of the CDR3 is TGTGCCAGCAGCCCCGTAGACCTTACTGAAGCTTTCTTT.

This clonotype was found a few times. The rearrangement uses TRBV13 and TRBJ2-5, with D unresolved. This CDR3 comprises 14 residues. V shed 5 bases and J shed 5 bases, with 15 bases lying between them. Looked up from germline, CDR1 is PRHDT and CDR2 is FYEKMQ (reference sequence). The CDR3 region is CASSQILTGETQYF. The DNA of the CDR3 is TGTGCCAGCAGCCAAATCCTGACTGGGGAGACCCAGTACTTC.

With regard to this clonotype: Possible read error: a much larger clone is one base away. The V and J genes are TRBV25-1 and TRBJ2-6; D perhaps matches TRBD2 (6 bases). Germline V lookup: CDR1 MGHDK, CDR2 SYGVNS. CDR3 length: 15 residues. For the CDR3, the DNA is TGTGCCAGCAGTGAATGGGGGACTGGGACCAACGTCCTGACTTTC. It yields the protein CASSEWGTGTNVLTF.

In its sample, this clonotype was seen a few times. The chain joins TRBV4-3 to TRBJ1-5; unclear D gene. The germline V gene has CDR1 LGHNA and CDR2 YSLEER. This CDR3 has 16 amino acids. The ends were cut back, 0 bases at V and 3 bases at J, with 12 bases in the middle. CDR3 nucleotides: TGCGCCAGCAGCCAAGATCGGCAGGCCTACAATCAGCCCCAGCATTTT. Translation gives CASSQDRQAYNQPQHF.